The present TCR beta chain was sequenced within a study of blood T cell repertoires in COVID-19. Study context: Spain, Italy and the United States supplied samples that represented acute and convalescent COVID-19. The analysed material was cDNA or gDNA that came from T cells, B-cell-depleted T cells, or PBMCs.

The table lists this clone with a count of one. The junction had 3 bases not matched to a gene; V was cut back by 3 bases and J by 5 bases. This CDR3 is 16 amino acids long. Germline V gives CDR1 MNHEY, CDR2 SVGEGT. In the original analysis: Amplified reference gene primers provided the basis for estimating nucleated cell counts. The protocol was immunoSEQ multiplex PCR, while the TCRdb copy is restricted to in-frame clones and leaves out a portion. Clone size and V and J calls were adopted from that table, with D and trimming inferred from the DNA. The sample consists of some 120,000 clones, 82% of them appearing once.

Sequencing was performed on peripheral blood. The rearrangement uses TRBV6-2 or TRBV6-3 and TRBJ2-3, with 15 nucleotides matching TRBD2. This sequence was found in a man aged 65 to 79 with active or convalescent COVID-19. The CDR3 region has the DNA TGTGCCAGCAGTTATGGACTAGCGGGGGGGCGAGATACGCAGTATTTT. It specifies CASSYGLAGGRDTQYF.